This T cell receptor (beta chain) was sequenced for a study of neurological immune-mediated disorders. Time point specified: technical triplicate 1. The J segment lost 2 bases and the V segment lost 0 bases, leaving 3 bases of the junction unmatched. Germline CDR1 is SQVTM and CDR2 is ANQGSEA. The CDR3 loop spans 14 amino acids. This clonotype was counted at least ten times. TCRdb used MiXCR to reprocess the 5' RACE reads, holding one entry per CDR3 protein. The sample includes tens of thousands of distinct CDR3 sequences, roughly 13% of them seen just once. This TCR derives from a female donor with HTLV-1-associated myelopathy (HAM/TSP). This sequence joins TRBV29-1 and TRBJ1-1; 7 positions match TRBD1. The source material was CD4+ T cells from blood. The CDR3 nucleotides are TGCAGCGTTGAAGAAATAGGGGGCAACACTGAAGCTTTCTTT. Residues: CSVEEIGGNTEAFF.